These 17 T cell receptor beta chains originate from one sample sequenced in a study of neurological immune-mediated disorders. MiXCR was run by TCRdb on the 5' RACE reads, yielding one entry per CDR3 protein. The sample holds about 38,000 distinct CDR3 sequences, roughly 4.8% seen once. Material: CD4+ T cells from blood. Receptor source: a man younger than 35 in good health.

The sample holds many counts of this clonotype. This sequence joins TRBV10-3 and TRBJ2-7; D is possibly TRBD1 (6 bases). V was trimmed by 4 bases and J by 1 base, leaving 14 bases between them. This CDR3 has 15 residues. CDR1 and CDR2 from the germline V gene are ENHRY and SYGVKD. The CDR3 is CAISADSKGSYEQYF. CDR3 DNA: TGTGCCATCAGTGCGGACAGCAAAGGTTCCTACGAGCAGTACTTC.

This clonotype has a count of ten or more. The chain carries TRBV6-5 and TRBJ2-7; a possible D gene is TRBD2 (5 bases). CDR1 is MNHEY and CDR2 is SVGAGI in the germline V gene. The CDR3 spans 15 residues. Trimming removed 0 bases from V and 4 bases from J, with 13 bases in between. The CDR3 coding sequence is TGTGCCAGCAGTTACTCGGGGTGGGGAGAATACGAGCAGTACTTC. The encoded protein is CASSYSGWGEYEQYF.

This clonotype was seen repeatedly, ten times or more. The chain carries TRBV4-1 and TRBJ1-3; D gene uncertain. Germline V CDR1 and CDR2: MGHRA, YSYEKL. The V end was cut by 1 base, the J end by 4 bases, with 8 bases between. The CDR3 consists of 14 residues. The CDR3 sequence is CASSQVGEGNTIYF. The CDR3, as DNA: TGCGCCAGCAGCCAAGTCGGGGAAGGAAACACCATATATTTT.

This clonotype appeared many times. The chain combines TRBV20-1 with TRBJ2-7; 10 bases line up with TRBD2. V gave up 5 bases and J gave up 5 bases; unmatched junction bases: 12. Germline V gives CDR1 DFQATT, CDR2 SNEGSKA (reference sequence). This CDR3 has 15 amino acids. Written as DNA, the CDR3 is TGCAGTGCTCCTGGAGCGGGGGGGGGCGGAGACGAGCAGTACTTC. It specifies CSAPGAGGGGDEQYF.

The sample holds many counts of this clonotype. The CDR3, as DNA: TGTGCCAGCAGCCCCCGGGACAGAATAGTGAACACTGAAGCTTTCTTT. It is translated as CASSPRDRIVNTEAFF. V gene TRBV7-2 combines with J gene TRBJ1-1, with 7 bases aligning to TRBD1. The V segment lost 5 bases and the J segment 0 bases; nucleotides outside the gene matches: 9. Germline CDR1 is SGHTA and CDR2 is FQGNSA. CDR3 length equals 16 residues.

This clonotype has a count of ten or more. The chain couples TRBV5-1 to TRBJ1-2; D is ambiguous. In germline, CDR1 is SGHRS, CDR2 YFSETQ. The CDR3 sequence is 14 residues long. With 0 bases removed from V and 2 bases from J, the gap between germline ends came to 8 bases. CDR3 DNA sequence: TGCGCCAGCAGCTTGGGCAGTTTAAACTATGGCTACACCTTC. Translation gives CASSLGSLNYGYTF.

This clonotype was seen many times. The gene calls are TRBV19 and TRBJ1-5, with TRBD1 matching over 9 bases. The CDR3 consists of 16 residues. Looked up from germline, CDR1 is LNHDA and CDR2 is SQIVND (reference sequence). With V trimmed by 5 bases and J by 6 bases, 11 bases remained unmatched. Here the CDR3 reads CASSPPRQGGTQPQHF. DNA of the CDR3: TGTGCCAGTAGTCCTCCGCGACAGGGGGGGACTCAGCCCCAGCATTTT.

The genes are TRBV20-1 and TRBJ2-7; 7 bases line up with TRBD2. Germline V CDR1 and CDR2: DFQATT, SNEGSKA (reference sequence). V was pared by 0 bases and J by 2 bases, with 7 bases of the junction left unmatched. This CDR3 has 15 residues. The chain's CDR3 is CSARDLGRAPYEQYF. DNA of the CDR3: TGCAGTGCTAGAGATTTGGGGAGGGCCCCCTACGAGCAGTACTTC.

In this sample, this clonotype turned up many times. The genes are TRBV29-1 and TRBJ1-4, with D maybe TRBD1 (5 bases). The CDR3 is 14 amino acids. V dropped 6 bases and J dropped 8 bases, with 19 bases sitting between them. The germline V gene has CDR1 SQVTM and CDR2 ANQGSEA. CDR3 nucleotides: TGCAGCGTCGGGCTAGGGGTGGAGGGCGAAAAACTGTTTTTT. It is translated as CSVGLGVEGEKLFF.

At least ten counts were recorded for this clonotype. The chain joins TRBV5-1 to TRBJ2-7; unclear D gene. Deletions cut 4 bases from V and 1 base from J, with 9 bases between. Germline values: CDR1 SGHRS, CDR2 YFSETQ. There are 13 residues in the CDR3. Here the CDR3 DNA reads TGCGCCAGCAGCGTGGCAGCGTCCTACGAGCAGTACTTC. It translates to CASSVAASYEQYF.

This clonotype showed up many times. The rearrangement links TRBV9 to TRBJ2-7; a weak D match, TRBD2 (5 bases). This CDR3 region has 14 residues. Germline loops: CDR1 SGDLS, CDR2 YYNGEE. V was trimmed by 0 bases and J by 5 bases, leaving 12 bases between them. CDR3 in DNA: TGTGCCAGCAGCGTAGACAGCGGCGGAGACGAGCAGTACTTC. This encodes CASSVDSGGDEQYF. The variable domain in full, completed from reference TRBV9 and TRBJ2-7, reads DSGVTQTPKHLITATGQRVTLRCSPRSGDLSVYWYQQSLDQGLQFLIQYYNGEERAKGNILERFSAQQFPDLHSELNLSSLELGDSALYFCASSVDSGGDEQYFGPGTRLTVT.

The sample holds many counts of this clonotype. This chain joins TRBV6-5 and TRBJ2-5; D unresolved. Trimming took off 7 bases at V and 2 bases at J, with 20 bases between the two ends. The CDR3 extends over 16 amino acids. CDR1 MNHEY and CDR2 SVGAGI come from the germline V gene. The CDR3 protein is CASKRNRALTQETQYF. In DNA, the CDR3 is TGTGCCAGCAAACGTAATCGGGCCTTAACGCAAGAGACCCAGTACTTC.

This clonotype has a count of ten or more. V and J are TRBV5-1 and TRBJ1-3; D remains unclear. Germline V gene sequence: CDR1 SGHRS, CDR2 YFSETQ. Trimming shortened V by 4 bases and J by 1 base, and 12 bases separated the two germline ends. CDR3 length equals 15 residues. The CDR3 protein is CASSLEVASGNTIYF. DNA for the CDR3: TGCGCCAGCAGCCTAGAGGTCGCGTCTGGAAACACCATATATTTT.

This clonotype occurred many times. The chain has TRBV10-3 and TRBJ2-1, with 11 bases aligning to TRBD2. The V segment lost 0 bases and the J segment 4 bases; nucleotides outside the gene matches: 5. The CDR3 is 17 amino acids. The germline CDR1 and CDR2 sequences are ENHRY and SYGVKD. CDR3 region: CAISESLAGGRYNEQFF. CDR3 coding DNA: TGTGCCATCAGTGAGTCTCTAGCGGGGGGCCGGTACAATGAGCAGTTCTTC.

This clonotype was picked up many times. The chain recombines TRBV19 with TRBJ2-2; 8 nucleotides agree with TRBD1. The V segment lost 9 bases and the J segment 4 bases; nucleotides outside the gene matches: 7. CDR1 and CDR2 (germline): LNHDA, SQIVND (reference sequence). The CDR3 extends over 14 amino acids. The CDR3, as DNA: TGTGCCAGCCGCAGGGGGCAGGGCACCGGGGAGCTGTTTTTT. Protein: CASRRGQGTGELFF.

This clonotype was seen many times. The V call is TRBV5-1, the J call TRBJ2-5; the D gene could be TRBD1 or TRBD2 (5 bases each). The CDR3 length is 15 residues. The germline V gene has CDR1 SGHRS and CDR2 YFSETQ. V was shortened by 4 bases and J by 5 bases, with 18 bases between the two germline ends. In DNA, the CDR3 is TGCGCCAGCAGCACAGATCAGGCGAGGGGTGAGACCCAGTACTTC. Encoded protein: CASSTDQARGETQYF.

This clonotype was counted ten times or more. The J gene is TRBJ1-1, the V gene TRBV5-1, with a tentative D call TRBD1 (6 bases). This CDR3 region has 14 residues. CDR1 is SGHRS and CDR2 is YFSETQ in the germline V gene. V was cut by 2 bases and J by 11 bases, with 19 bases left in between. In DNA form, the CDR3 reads TGCGCCAGCAGCTTTTTCCGACAGGACTCGGACGCTTTCTTT. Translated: CASSFFRQDSDAFF.